These 12 T cell receptor beta chains were all obtained from the same sample, sequenced in a study of blood T cell repertoires in COVID-19. Profiling relied on immunoSEQ multiplex PCR, and the TCRdb table lists in-frame clones only, not all of them. The profile covers over 30,000 clones, with almost 90% appearing a single time and roughly an eighth taken by the ten largest. Input material: peripheral blood. The origin of the receptors is a human donor with active COVID-19. The donor label of this sample is uncertain.

This clone has a handful of counts. This chain joins TRBV11-2 and TRBJ2-1; 8 nucleotides line up with TRBD1. CDR1 and CDR2 (germline): SGHAT, FQNNGV. There are 15 residues in the CDR3. J lost 4 bases, V lost 4 bases, and 6 bases had no gene match. The CDR3 DNA follows: TGTGCCAGCAGCTCCCGGACAGGGAAGTACAATGAGCAGTTCTTC. Translated, it gives CASSSRTGKYNEQFF.

The J gene is TRBJ2-3, the V gene TRBV7-2; 12 positions match TRBD2. Germline CDR1 SGHTA, CDR2 FQGNSA. The trim removed 5 bases at V and 6 bases at J, leaving 15 bases unmatched. CDR3 length equals 18 residues. CDR3 nucleotide sequence: TGTGCCAGCAGCCCGACCCGACTAGCGGGGGCCCGAAGCGATACGCAGTATTTT. Translating it yields CASSPTRLAGARSDTQYF. The full variable domain, rest sourced from reference TRBV7-2 and TRBJ2-3, is GAGVSQSPSNKVTEKGKDVELRCDPISGHTALYWYRQSLGQGLEFLIYFQGNSAPDKSGLPSDRFSAERTGGSVSTLTIQRTQQEDSAVYLCASSPTRLAGARSDTQYFGPGTRLTVL.

Points on this clone: Its ends do not fully match the called genes, so a read error is possible. The chain joins TRBV7-2 to TRBJ1-6, with 7 positions matching TRBD1. This CDR3 has 17 residues. CDR1 is SGHTA, CDR2 FQGNSA, per germline. Written as DNA, the CDR3 is TGTGCCGGCAGCGCCGGAGGGGGCGCACGATTCAGGTCACCCCTCCACTTT. Amino acids: CAGSAGGGARFRSPLHF.

Written as DNA, the CDR3 is TGCAGTGCTAGTCCGCAGGGATACTACTACACCTTC. This translates into CSASPQGYYYTF. The chain couples TRBV20-1 to TRBJ1-2, with a tentative D call TRBD1 (5 bases). Germline V lookup: CDR1 DFQATT, CDR2 SNEGSKA (reference sequence). This CDR3 has 12 amino acids. Trimming took 3 bases from V and 10 from J, leaving 15 bases between them.

The V call is TRBV5-1, the J call TRBJ2-6; D uncertain. From germline, CDR1 is SGHRS and CDR2 YFSETQ. This CDR3 has 15 amino acids. The V and J ends lost 0 bases and 1 base respectively, with 5 bases between them. The CDR3 loop reads CASSLERSGANVLTF. Here the CDR3 DNA reads TGCGCCAGCAGCTTGGAGAGGTCTGGGGCCAACGTCCTGACTTTC.

The gene calls are TRBV11-2 and TRBJ2-1; 11 nucleotides match TRBD2. Losses at the gene ends were 5 bases for V and 5 bases for J; bases not matched to a gene: 11. CDR1 and CDR2 (germline): SGHAT, FQNNGV. CDR3 length: 17 amino acids. Here the CDR3 reads CASSLRPETSGNNEQFF. The CDR3, as DNA: TGTGCCAGCAGCCTACGCCCCGAGACTAGCGGGAACAATGAGCAGTTCTTC.

This chain joins TRBV7-3 and TRBJ2-1, with TRBD1 identical over 8 bases. Germline-derived CDR1 and CDR2 are SGHTA and FQGTGA. V shed 4 bases, J shed 10 bases, and the junction held 6 bases outside the gene matches. This CDR3 comprises 13 residues. The CDR3, as DNA: TGTGCCAGCAGCTCACGTCCAGGGGGCGAGCAGTTCTTC. Encoded protein: CASSSRPGGEQFF.

The chain is built from TRBV2 and TRBJ1-2, with no clear D. Per the germline V gene, CDR1 is SNHLY and CDR2 is FYNNEI. Trimming removed 4 bases from V and 0 bases from J, with 9 bases in between. The length of the CDR3 is 14 residues. The CDR3 region has the DNA TGTGCCAGCAGTGTGGGCCCGACTAACTATGGCTACACCTTC. It specifies CASSVGPTNYGYTF. The variable domain in full, with the rest retrieved from reference TRBV2 and TRBJ1-2, is EPEVTQTPSHQVTQMGQEVILRCVPISNHLYFYWYRQILGQKVEFLVSFYNNEISEKSEIFDDQFSVERPDGSNFTLKIRSTKLEDSAMYFCASSVGPTNYGYTFGSGTRLTVV.

The V gene is TRBV3-1 (or the pseudogene TRBV3-2), the J gene TRBJ2-7; weak D call: TRBD1 (6 bases). There are 15 residues in the CDR3. The germline V and J ends were trimmed by 4 bases and 0 bases, with 13 bases remaining between them. Looked up from germline, CDR1 is LGHDT and CDR2 is YNNKEL (reference sequence). Here the CDR3 reads CASSPGQSSSYEQYF. The CDR3 region has the DNA TGTGCCAGCAGCCCCGGACAGTCTAGCTCCTACGAGCAGTACTTC.

The chain couples TRBV4-1 to TRBJ1-5; D call uncertain. The CDR3 is made up of 13 amino acids. The V end was cut by 5 bases, the J end by 6 bases, with 11 bases between. Germline loops: CDR1 MGHRA, CDR2 YSYEKL. Here the CDR3 reads CASSNSGSQPQHF. CDR3 in DNA: TGCGCCAGCAGCAACTCGGGGAGTCAGCCCCAGCATTTT.

The chain recombines TRBV5-1 with TRBJ1-1; a weak D match, TRBD1 (6 bases). V lost 0 bases and J 1 base, leaving 13 bases between the germline ends. Per the germline V gene, CDR1 is SGHRS and CDR2 is YFSETQ. The length of the CDR3 is 16 residues. The DNA of the CDR3 is TGCGCCAGCAGCTTGGACTTAGGGGGAAGGAACACTGAAGCTTTCTTT. This codes for CASSLDLGGRNTEAFF.

This clone has just a few counts. The J gene is TRBJ1-2, the V gene TRBV11-2, with TRBD1 as a possible D gene (5 bases). Germline V CDR1 and CDR2: SGHAT, FQNNGV. The CDR3 runs to 16 residues. Trimming cost V 4 bases and J 2 bases, with 17 bases left between them. CDR3 DNA: TGTGCCAGCAGCTCCATTCGGAGGGGAGAGAACTATGGCTACACCTTC. It is translated as CASSSIRRGENYGYTF. The whole variable domain, filled in from reference TRBV11-2 and TRBJ1-2, reads EAGVAQSPRYKIIEKRQSVAFWCNPISGHATLYWYQQILGQGPKLLIQFQNNGVVDDSQLPKDRFSAERLKGVDSTLKIQPAKLEDSAVYLCASSSIRRGENYGYTFGSGTRLTVV.